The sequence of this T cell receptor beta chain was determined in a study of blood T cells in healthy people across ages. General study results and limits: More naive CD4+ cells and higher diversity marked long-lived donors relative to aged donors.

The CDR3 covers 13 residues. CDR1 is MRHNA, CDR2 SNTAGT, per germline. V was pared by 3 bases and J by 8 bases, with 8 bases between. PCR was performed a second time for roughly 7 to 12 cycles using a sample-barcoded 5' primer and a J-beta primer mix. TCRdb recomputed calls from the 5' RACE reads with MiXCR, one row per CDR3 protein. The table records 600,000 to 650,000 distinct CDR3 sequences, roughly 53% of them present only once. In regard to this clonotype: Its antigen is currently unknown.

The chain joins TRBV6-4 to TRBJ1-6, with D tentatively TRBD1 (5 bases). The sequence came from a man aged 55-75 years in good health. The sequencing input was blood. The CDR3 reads CASSDRDYSPLHF. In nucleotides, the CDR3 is TGTGCCAGCAGTGATCGGGACTATTCACCCCTCCACTTT.